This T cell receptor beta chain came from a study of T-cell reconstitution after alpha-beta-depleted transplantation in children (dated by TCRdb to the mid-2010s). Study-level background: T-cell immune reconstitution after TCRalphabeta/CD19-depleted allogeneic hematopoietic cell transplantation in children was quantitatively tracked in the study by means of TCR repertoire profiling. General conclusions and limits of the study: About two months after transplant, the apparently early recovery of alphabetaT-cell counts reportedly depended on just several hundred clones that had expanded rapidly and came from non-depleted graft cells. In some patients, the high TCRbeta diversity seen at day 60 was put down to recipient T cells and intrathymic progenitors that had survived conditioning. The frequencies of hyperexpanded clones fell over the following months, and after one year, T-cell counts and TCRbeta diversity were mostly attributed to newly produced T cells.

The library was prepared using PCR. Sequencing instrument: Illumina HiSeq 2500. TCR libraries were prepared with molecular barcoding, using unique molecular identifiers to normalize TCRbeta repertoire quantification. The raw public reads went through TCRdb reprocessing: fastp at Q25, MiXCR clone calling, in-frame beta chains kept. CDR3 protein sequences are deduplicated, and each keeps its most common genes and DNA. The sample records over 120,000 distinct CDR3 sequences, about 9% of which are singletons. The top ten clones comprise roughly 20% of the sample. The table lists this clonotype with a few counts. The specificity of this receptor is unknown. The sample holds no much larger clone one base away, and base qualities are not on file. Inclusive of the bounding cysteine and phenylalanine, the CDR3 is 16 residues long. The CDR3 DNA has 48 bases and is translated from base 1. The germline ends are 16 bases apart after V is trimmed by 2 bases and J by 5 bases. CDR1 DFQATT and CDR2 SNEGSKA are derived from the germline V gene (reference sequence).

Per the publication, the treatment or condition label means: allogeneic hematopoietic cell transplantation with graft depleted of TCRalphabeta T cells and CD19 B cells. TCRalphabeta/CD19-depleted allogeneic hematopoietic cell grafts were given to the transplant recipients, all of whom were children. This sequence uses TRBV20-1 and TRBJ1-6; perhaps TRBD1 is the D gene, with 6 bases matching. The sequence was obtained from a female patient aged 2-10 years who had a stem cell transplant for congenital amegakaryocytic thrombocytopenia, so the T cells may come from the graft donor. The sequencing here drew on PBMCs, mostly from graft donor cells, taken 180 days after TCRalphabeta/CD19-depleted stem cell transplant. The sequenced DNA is TGCAGTGCTAGACCGCACGGGGGCCGTAATAATTCACCCCTCCACTTT. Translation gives CSARPHGGRNNSPLHF.